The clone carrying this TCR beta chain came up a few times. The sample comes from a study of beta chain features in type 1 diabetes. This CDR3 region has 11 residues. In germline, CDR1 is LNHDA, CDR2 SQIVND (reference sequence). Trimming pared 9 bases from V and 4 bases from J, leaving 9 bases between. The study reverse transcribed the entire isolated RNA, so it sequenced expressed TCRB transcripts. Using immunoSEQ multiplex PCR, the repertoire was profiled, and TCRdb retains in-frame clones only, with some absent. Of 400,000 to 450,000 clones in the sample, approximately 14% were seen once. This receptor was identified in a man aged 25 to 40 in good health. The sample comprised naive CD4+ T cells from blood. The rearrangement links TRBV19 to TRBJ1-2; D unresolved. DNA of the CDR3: TGTGCCAGCACAACCCGCTATGGCTACACCTTC. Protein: CASTTRYGYTF.